The 10 T cell receptor beta chains below come from one sample, sequenced in a study of technical replicates of blood from a few donors. Clones were read by immunoSEQ multiplex PCR, and TCRdb kept only the in-frame ones, dropping some. The profile shows approximately 65,000 clones, approximately 86% of them singletons. Sequenced material: PBMCs. The receptor source for this set is a human donor in good health. Some clones in this sample may be carry-over from other donors' samples.

The rearrangement links TRBV7-3 to TRBJ2-3; 8 bases line up with TRBD2. The V gene end was trimmed by 5 bases and the J gene end by 0 bases; junction bases not matched to a gene: 4. This CDR3 is 15 amino acids long. Germline loops: CDR1 SGHTA, CDR2 FQGTGA. CDR3 nucleotide sequence: TGTGCCAGCAGCCAAACGGGGGGGAGCACAGATACGCAGTATTTT. Its protein is CASSQTGGSTDTQYF.

The chain employs TRBV7-8 and TRBJ2-5, with TRBD2 identical over 8 bases. V shed 3 bases and J 7 bases; nucleotides not matched to a gene: 4. The CDR3 extends over 13 amino acids. The germline V gene has CDR1 SGHVS and CDR2 FQNEAQ. As DNA, the CDR3 is TGTGCCAGCAGCTTTAGCGGGGCGGGGACCCAGTACTTC. It specifies CASSFSGAGTQYF. The complete variable domain, with remaining parts taken from reference TRBV7-8 and TRBJ2-5, reads GAGVSQSPRYKVAKRGQDVALRCDPISGHVSLFWYQQALGQGPEFLTYFQNEAQLDKSGLPSDRFFAERPEGSVSTLKIQRTQQEDSAVYLCASSFSGAGTQYFGPGTRLLVL.

The CDR3 loop is CATGSYEQYF. For the CDR3, the DNA is TGTGCAACAGGGTCCTACGAGCAGTACTTC. The J gene is TRBJ2-7, the V gene TRBV6-1; maybe TRBD1 (6 bases). The CDR3 totals 10 residues. In germline, CDR1 is MNHNS, CDR2 SASEGT.

This clone has just one count. The rearrangement uses TRBV4-1 and TRBJ2-1; 8 nucleotides match TRBD2. V shed 0 bases, J shed 14 bases, and the junction held 12 bases outside the gene matches. The CDR3 covers 15 residues. Germline assignment: CDR1 MGHRA and CDR2 YSYEKL. For the CDR3, the DNA is TGCGCCAGCAGCCAAGATGTAACGGGGGGGCCGAATGAGTTCTTC. This codes for CASSQDVTGGPNEFF.

This clone was seen once. The chain uses TRBV27 and TRBJ2-2; possible D gene TRBD2, 5 bases. CDR1 and CDR2 from the germline V gene are MNHEY and SMNVEV (reference sequence). The CDR3 is 15 amino acids. The V end lost 1 base, the J end lost 3 bases, and 9 bases lay between the germline ends. The CDR3 coding sequence is TGTGCCAGCAGTTTATTATCGGGATACACCGGGGAGCTGTTTTTT. Translation gives CASSLLSGYTGELFF.

This rearrangement joins TRBV11-2 to TRBJ2-7; TRBD2 is a possible D gene (6 bases). Germline CDR1 is SGHAT and CDR2 is FQNNGV. The CDR3 length is 13 residues. The germline V and J ends were trimmed by 5 bases and 3 bases, with 11 bases remaining between them. CDR3 bases: TGTGCCAGCAGCCGGACTATTGACTACGAGCAGTACTTC. Its translation: CASSRTIDYEQYF.

This clone was picked up one time. The chain employs TRBV30 and TRBJ2-7; D is undetermined. With 0 bases removed from V and 3 bases from J, the gap between germline ends came to 6 bases. From germline, CDR1 is GTSNPN and CDR2 SVGIG (reference sequence). CDR3 length: 12 amino acids. Written as DNA, the CDR3 is TGTGCCTGGAGTGTTTTTAACTACGAGCAGTACTTC. Translation: CAWSVFNYEQYF. Using reference TRBV30 and TRBJ2-7 for the parts outside the CDR3, the full variable domain is SQTIHQWPATLVQPVGSPLSLECTVEGTSNPNLYWYRQAAGRGLQLLFYSVGIGQISSEVPQNLSASRPQDRQFILSSKKLLLSDSGFYLCAWSVFNYEQYFGPGTRLTVT.

This clone appeared a few times. This chain uses TRBV19 with TRBJ1-3, with 7 bases fitting TRBD1. This CDR3 region has 16 residues. V gave up 6 bases and J gave up 0 bases; unmatched junction bases: 8. Germline V gene lookup returns CDR1 LNHDA and CDR2 SQIVND (reference sequence). CDR3 amino acids: CASRPNRDSSGNTIYF. The CDR3, as DNA: TGTGCCAGTAGGCCCAACAGGGACAGCTCTGGAAACACCATATATTTT.

V gene TRBV4-3 combines with J gene TRBJ2-7; D may be TRBD2 (6 bases). CDR3 length: 15 residues. The V gene lost 8 bases and the J gene lost 6 bases, with 23 bases spanning the gap. CDR1 and CDR2 (germline): LGHNA, YSLEER. For the CDR3, the DNA is TGCGCCAGCCGCGGTGAGGAGGGAGAGGTGGGCGAGCAGTACTTC. As protein: CASRGEEGEVGEQYF.

The rearrangement links TRBV9 to TRBJ2-1; 7 positions match TRBD1. Germline CDR1 is SGDLS and CDR2 is YYNGEE. The CDR3 totals 15 residues. V gave up 0 bases and J gave up 6 bases; unmatched junction bases: 6. The CDR3 DNA reads as TGTGCCAGCAGCGTAGCTGGGACAGATGTCAATGAGCAGTTCTTC. This sequence encodes CASSVAGTDVNEQFF. The complete variable domain, with remaining parts taken from reference TRBV9 and TRBJ2-1, reads DSGVTQTPKHLITATGQRVTLRCSPRSGDLSVYWYQQSLDQGLQFLIQYYNGEERAKGNILERFSAQQFPDLHSELNLSSLELGDSALYFCASSVAGTDVNEQFFGPGTRLTVL.